This TCR beta chain was identified in a study of cytomegalovirus exposure and HLA in healthy donors. Background on the study: A prior analysis found more than 90 million unique TCR beta sequences from 150 million to 200 million T cells.

Findings and caveats of the study: For TCR beta chains, V- and J-gene trimming was later linked to a missense DCLRE1C variant. In a later analysis, CMV-associated beta chains were mostly HLA-associated, it appeared.

A multiplex PCR was run with 60 Vbeta primers and 13 Jbeta primers. Assay used: immunoSEQ multiplex PCR; TCRdb lists only in-frame clones, some missing. The data show 85,000 to 90,000 clones, with approximately 65% seen just once and approximately 2.1% held by the top ten. Germline CDR1 reads SGHAT; CDR2 reads FQNNGV. This CDR3 is built from 16 residues. The V and J ends lost 5 bases and 2 bases, in that order; junction bases with no gene match: 10. This clone was counted once. Its target is unknown. This cohort consisted of healthy bone marrow donors. This clonotype was obtained from a man aged 25 to 40 in good health and CMV-seronegative. Sequences were obtained from PBMCs. The chain uses TRBV11-2 and TRBJ2-7; 9 bases map to TRBD2. Here the CDR3 DNA reads TGTGCCAGCAGCCACACCACTAGCGGGCCTACCTACGAGCAGTACTTC. This translates into CASSHTTSGPTYEQYF.